Listed here are 7 T cell receptor beta chains from one sample, sequenced in a study of preoperative IRX-2 immunotherapy in early breast cancer. Treatment meaning: preoperative locoregional IRX-2 cytokine immunotherapy. This table comes from immunoSEQ multiplex PCR, and its TCRdb copy is limited to in-frame clones, with some not included. The table shows approximately 11,000 clones, with roughly 80% occurring only once. The material was lymph node tissue, obtained before IRX-2 immunotherapy. These receptor sequences come from a human donor with breast cancer.

This clone has a handful of counts. The chain uses TRBV15 and TRBJ1-1; D perhaps matches TRBD1 (5 bases). CDR3 length: 14 residues. V lost 0 bases, J lost 3 bases, and 8 bases lay in between. CDR1 is LNHNV, CDR2 YYDKDF, per germline (reference sequence). The CDR3 DNA reads TGTGCCACCAGCAGAGACGTACAGGACACTGAAGCTTTCTTT. It translates to CATSRDVQDTEAFF.

The V call is TRBV11-3, the J call TRBJ2-5; 8 nucleotides line up with TRBD1. Unmatched junction bases numbered 7, after V lost 6 bases and J lost 4 bases. CDR1 SGHNT and CDR2 YENEEA come from the germline V gene. The CDR3 loop spans 14 amino acids. The CDR3 protein is CASSYGQGGETQYF. The CDR3 bases are TGTGCCAGCAGTTACGGACAGGGCGGAGAGACCCAGTACTTC.

A few counts support this clone. V and J are TRBV16 and TRBJ1-5; TRBD1 matches at 8 bases. The CDR3 spans 20 residues. From germline, CDR1 is KGHSY and CDR2 FQNENV. The V segment lost 2 bases and the J segment 4 bases; nucleotides outside the gene matches: 19. The chain's CDR3 is CASSQRTIRQGKGGNQPQHF. In DNA form, the CDR3 reads TGTGCCAGCAGCCAAAGGACGATTAGACAGGGGAAAGGAGGAAATCAGCCCCAGCATTTT.

CDR3 DNA: TGTGCCAGCAGCCATTGGGAGGTGAGCTACAATGAGCAGTTCTTC. Protein: CASSHWEVSYNEQFF. V usage is TRBV11-3 and J usage is TRBJ2-1; D is perhaps TRBD2 (6 bases). The CDR3 is 15 residues long. Germline V gives CDR1 SGHNT, CDR2 YENEEA. Trimming pared 5 bases from V and 3 bases from J, leaving 14 bases between.

The rearrangement joins TRBV29-1 to TRBJ1-5; D gene unclear. V was clipped by 6 bases and J by 2 bases, with 8 bases between them. This CDR3 has 12 amino acids. From germline, CDR1 is SQVTM and CDR2 ANQGSEA. As DNA, the CDR3 is TGCAGCGTGCAAGAACGCAATCAGCCCCAGCATTTT. This sequence encodes CSVQERNQPQHF. The full variable domain, its missing parts supplied by reference TRBV29-1 and TRBJ1-5, is SAVISQKPSRDICQRGTSLTIQCQVDSQVTMMFWYRQQPGQSLTLIATANQGSEATYESGFVIDKFPISRPNLTFSTLTVSNMSPEDSSIYLCSVQERNQPQHFGDGTRLSIL.

This chain joins TRBV12-5 and TRBJ2-3; D perhaps matches TRBD1 (5 bases). Between the trimmed V and J ends, which lost 2 bases and 0 bases, there was a span of 21 bases. Germline V CDR1 and CDR2: LGHNT, FRNRAP. CDR3 length equals 19 residues. CDR3: CASGLLDPGIFSSTDTQYF. DNA of the CDR3: TGTGCTAGTGGTTTGCTCGATCCAGGGATCTTCTCTAGCACAGATACGCAGTATTTT. Supplemented by reference TRBV12-5 and TRBJ2-3, the full variable domain reads DARVTQTPRHKVTEMGQEVTMRCQPILGHNTVFWYRQTMMQGLELLAYFRNRAPLDDSGMPKDRFSAEMPDATLATLKIQPSEPRDSAVYFCASGLLDPGIFSSTDTQYFGPGTRLTVL.

V usage is TRBV6-8 and J usage is TRBJ2-3, with D perhaps matching TRBD2 (7 bases). V was pared by 5 bases and J by 5 bases, with 11 bases between. Germline assignment: CDR1 MNHGY and CDR2 SAAAGT. The CDR3 consists of 13 residues. CDR3 sequence (DNA): TGTGCCAGCAGTCGGGGGGCTCAAGATACGCAGTATTTT. Translating gives CASSRGAQDTQYF.